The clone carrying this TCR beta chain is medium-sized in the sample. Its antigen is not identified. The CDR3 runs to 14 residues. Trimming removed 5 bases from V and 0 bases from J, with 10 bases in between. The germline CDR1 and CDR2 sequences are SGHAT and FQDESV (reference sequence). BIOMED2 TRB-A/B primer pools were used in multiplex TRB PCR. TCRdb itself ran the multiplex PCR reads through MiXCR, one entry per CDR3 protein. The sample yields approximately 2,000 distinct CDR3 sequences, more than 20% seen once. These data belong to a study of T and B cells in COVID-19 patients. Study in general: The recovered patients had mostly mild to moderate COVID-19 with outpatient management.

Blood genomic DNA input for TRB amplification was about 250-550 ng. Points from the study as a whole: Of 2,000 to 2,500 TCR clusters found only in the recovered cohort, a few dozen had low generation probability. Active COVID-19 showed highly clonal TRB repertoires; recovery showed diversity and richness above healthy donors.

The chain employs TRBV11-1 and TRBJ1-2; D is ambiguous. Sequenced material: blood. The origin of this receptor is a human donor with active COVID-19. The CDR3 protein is CASSPLTPNYGYTF. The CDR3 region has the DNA TGTGCCAGCAGCCCACTGACTCCTAACTATGGCTACACCTTC.